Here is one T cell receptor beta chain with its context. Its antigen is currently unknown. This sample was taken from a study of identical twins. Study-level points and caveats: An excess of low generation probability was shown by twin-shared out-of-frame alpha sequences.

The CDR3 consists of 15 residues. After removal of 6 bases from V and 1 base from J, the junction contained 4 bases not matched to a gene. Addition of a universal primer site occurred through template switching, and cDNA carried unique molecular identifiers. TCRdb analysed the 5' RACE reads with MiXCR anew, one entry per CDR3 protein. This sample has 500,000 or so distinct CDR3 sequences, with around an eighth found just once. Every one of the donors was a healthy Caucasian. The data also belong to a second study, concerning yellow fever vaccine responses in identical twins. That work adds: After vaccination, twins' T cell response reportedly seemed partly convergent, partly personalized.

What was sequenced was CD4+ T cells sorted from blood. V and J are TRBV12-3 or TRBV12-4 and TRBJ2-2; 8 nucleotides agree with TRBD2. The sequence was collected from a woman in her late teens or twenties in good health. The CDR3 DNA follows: TGTGCCAGCAGCCGCGGGGGGAAGAACACCGGGGAGCTGTTTTTT. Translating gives CASSRGGKNTGELFF.